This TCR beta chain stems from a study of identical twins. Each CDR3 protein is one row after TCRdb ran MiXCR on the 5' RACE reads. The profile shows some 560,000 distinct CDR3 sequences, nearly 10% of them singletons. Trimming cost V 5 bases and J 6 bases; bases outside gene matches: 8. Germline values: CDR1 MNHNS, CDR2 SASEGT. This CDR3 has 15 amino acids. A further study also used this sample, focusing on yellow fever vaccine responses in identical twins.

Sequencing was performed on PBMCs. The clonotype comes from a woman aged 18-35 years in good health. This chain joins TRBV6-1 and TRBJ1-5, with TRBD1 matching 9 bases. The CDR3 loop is CASSSGTGIAQPQHF. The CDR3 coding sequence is TGTGCCAGCAGTAGCGGGACAGGGATTGCTCAGCCCCAGCATTTT.